The T cell receptor (beta chain) described here comes from a study of PD-1 blockade in classical Hodgkin lymphoma. Study at large: The nivolumab dose that patients received was 3 mg/kg, given intravenously every 2 weeks. Study results and caveats: Nivolumab initiated under 1 year post-ASCT led to patient exclusion.

Here immunoSEQ multiplex PCR was the method, and the copy in TCRdb shows in-frame clones only, minus some. The sample has some 22,000 clones, over 75% seen once. Every one of the patients relapsed after autologous stem cell transplantation (brentuximab vedotin exposure was variable). Concerning this clone itself: Antigen: not known.

The CDR3 runs 14 residues. Germline-derived CDR1 and CDR2 are MRHNA and SNTAGT. With 5 bases removed from V and 3 bases from J, the gap between germline ends came to 10 bases. This clonotype was sampled from a human donor with classical Hodgkin lymphoma. The starting material was peripheral blood mononuclear cells (PBMCs), obtained before the second cycle of nivolumab. V and J are TRBV6-4 and TRBJ2-2, with D unclear. CDR3 protein: CASSSEDHTGELFF. CDR3 sequence (DNA): TGTGCCAGCAGTTCCGAGGATCACACCGGGGAGCTGTTTTTT.